Shown below are 11 T cell receptor beta chains from a single sample sequenced in a study of T cell responses to AZD1222 COVID-19 vaccine. Produced via immunoSEQ multiplex PCR; TCRdb's table is partial and in-frame only. This sample has 150,000 to 200,000 clones, with 85% to 95% found just once. Material: peripheral blood, obtained on day 0 of AZD1222 vaccination. These receptors all stem from an adult in good health.

The chain carries TRBV5-4 and TRBJ2-3, with D possibly being TRBD1 or TRBD2 (5 bases each). The germline V gene has CDR1 SGHNT and CDR2 YYREEE (reference sequence). V gave up 4 bases and J gave up 1 base, with 22 bases separating them. The CDR3 loop spans 18 amino acids. CDR3 region: CASSQGAQVLQGTDTQYF. In nucleotides, the CDR3 is TGTGCCAGCAGCCAGGGAGCACAGGTTTTACAAGGCACAGATACGCAGTATTTT.

This clone was seen more than once but under ten times. The chain uses TRBV7-2 and TRBJ1-4; D gene uncertain. The V end lost 4 bases, the J end lost 10 bases, and 13 bases lay between the germline ends. CDR1 is SGHTA, CDR2 FQGNSA, per germline. The CDR3 loop spans 13 amino acids. CDR3 DNA sequence: TGTGCCAGCAGCTCAGTTAGAGCAGGAAAACTGTTTTTT. Its protein is CASSSVRAGKLFF.

This chain joins TRBV5-1 and TRBJ1-2, with 12 bases aligning to TRBD1. With V trimmed by 7 bases and J by 7 bases, 8 bases remained unmatched. CDR1 and CDR2 from the germline V gene are SGHRS and YFSETQ. The CDR3 extends over 14 amino acids. CDR3 residues: CASGTGQGALGYTF. The CDR3 nucleotides are TGCGCCAGCGGGACGGGACAGGGGGCGCTTGGCTACACCTTC.

CDR3 in DNA: TGTGCCAGCAGTTTAGGACGGGGACACAATGAGCAGTTCTTC. Translating it yields CASSLGRGHNEQFF. The chain joins TRBV25-1 to TRBJ2-1; D may correspond to TRBD1 or TRBD2 (5 bases each). The V end was cut by 5 bases, the J end by 5 bases, with 13 bases between. The germline gives CDR1 MGHDK, CDR2 SYGVNS. This CDR3 has 14 amino acids.

J is TRBJ2-1 and V is TRBV6-5; D not resolved. The length of the CDR3 is 15 residues. Trimming stripped 2 bases from V and 3 bases from J, with 11 bases between. Germline CDR1 MNHEY, CDR2 SVGAGI. CDR3 region: CASSYVERNYNEQFF. CDR3 DNA: TGTGCCAGCAGTTACGTTGAAAGGAACTACAATGAGCAGTTCTTC.

The rearrangement uses TRBV27 and TRBJ2-7; D is unresolved. The CDR3 extends over 15 amino acids. Germline V gene data show CDR1 as MNHEY and CDR2 as SMNVEV (reference sequence). With 6 bases removed from V and 4 bases from J, the gap between germline ends came to 19 bases. The CDR3 here is CASSEPKKGRYEQYF. The CDR3 DNA reads TGTGCCAGCAGCGAGCCTAAAAAGGGCCGGTACGAGCAGTACTTC.

Concerning this clone: The junction departs from the called germline gene at one end, perhaps through a read error. The chain carries TRBV7-9 and TRBJ2-1; 14 bases align to TRBD2. The CDR3 consists of 16 residues. The germline V gene has CDR1 SEHNR and CDR2 FQNEAQ (reference sequence). CDR3 sequence (DNA): TGTGCCAGCAGTTTAGCCGGGACTAGCGGGAGTAATGAGCAGTTCTTC. The encoded protein is CASSLAGTSGSNEQFF.

The rearrangement links TRBV15 to TRBJ1-2; the D gene is possibly TRBD1 (6 bases). The germline V and J ends were trimmed by 5 bases and 0 bases, with 10 bases remaining between them. The CDR3 covers 14 residues. Germline CDR1 is LNHNV and CDR2 is YYDKDF (reference sequence). This chain's CDR3 is CATSYGDTNYGYTF. CDR3 nucleotide sequence: TGTGCCACCAGCTACGGGGACACTAACTATGGCTACACCTTC.

V gene TRBV18 combines with J gene TRBJ1-4; a weak D match, TRBD1 (5 bases). Between the trimmed V and J ends, which lost 7 bases and 8 bases, there was a span of 14 bases. CDR3 length: 13 amino acids. Germline CDR1 reads KGHSH; CDR2 reads LQKENI. DNA of the CDR3: TGTGCCAGCTTCAGGGCAGGGAACGAAAAACTGTTTTTT. It codes for CASFRAGNEKLFF.

The J gene is TRBJ2-3, the V gene TRBV6-5; D might be TRBD2 (6 bases). Trimming left V 2 bases short and J 1 base short, with 7 bases between. Germline V gives CDR1 MNHEY, CDR2 SVGAGI. The CDR3 loop spans 14 amino acids. CDR3 sequence (DNA): TGTGCCAGCAGTTACCAGCGGGGCACAGATACGCAGTATTTT. Translation gives CASSYQRGTDTQYF.

CDR3 sequence (DNA): TGCGCCAGCAGCCAGTGGGAGGGTCAGCCCCAGCATTTT. It encodes CASSQWEGQPQHF. The chain is built from TRBV4-1 and TRBJ1-5; D remains ambiguous. The germline CDR1 and CDR2 sequences are MGHRA and YSYEKL. CDR3 size: 13 residues. Trimming removed 3 bases at V and 6 bases at J, with 9 bases between.